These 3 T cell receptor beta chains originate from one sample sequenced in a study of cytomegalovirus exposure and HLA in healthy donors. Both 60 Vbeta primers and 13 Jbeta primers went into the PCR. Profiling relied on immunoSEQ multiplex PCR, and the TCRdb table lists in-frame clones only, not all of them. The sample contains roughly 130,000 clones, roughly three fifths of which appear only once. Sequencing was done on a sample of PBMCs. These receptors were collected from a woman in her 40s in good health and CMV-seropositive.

CDR3 DNA: TGTGCCAGCAGCCCCGGACAGGGTCCGGAAAAACTGTTTTTT. Protein sequence: CASSPGQGPEKLFF. The chain is built from TRBV9 and TRBJ1-4, with 8 bases matching TRBD1. This CDR3 has 14 amino acids. The J segment lost 8 bases and the V segment lost 4 bases, leaving 7 bases of the junction unmatched. CDR1 SGDLS and CDR2 YYNGEE come from the germline V gene.

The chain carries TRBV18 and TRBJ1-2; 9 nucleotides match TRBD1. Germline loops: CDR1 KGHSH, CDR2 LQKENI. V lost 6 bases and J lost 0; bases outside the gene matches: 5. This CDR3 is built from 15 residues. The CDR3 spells CASSPTGGPNYGYTF. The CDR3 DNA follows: TGTGCCAGCTCGCCCACAGGGGGCCCTAACTATGGCTACACCTTC.

CDR3 region: CASGLVLSGAGEQYF. CDR3 nucleotides: TGTGCTAGTGGTTTGGTACTGTCAGGGGCGGGCGAGCAGTACTTC. The genes are TRBV12-5 and TRBJ2-5, with D possibly TRBD1 on 6 matching bases. The J call could be wrong; TRBJ2-7 is a better fit for the DNA end. Germline V lookup: CDR1 LGHNT, CDR2 FRNRAP. This CDR3 is 15 amino acids long.